This section outlines one TCR beta chain sequence together with its context. Its antigen is unknown. Researchers partitioned CD4+ cells into CD45RA+ naive and CD45RA-negative memory subsets. Germline CDR1 is SGHDT and CDR2 is YYEEEE. The CDR3 contains 15 residues. With 1 base removed from V and 0 bases from J, the gap between germline ends came to 8 bases. This entry is derived from a study of shared clonotypes between healthy human individuals. Whole-study findings and limits: The diversity represented, both genetic and in exposure history, was limited by few donors.

Using immunoSEQ multiplex PCR, the repertoire was profiled, and TCRdb retains in-frame clones only, with some absent. Here the sample spans some 1,400,000 clones, 95% to 97% being singletons. The chain combines TRBV5-6 with TRBJ1-3, with no clear D. Sequencing input: naive CD4+ T cells sorted from blood. Noted subset: CD45RA+ positively selected. The sequence came from a man under 40 in good health. The CDR3 region has the DNA TGTGCCAGCAGCTTGTGGCAGGACTCTGGAAACACCATATATTTT. The encoded protein is CASSLWQDSGNTIYF.